These T cell receptor beta chains were read from a single sample in a study of blood T cell repertoires in COVID-19. The protocol was immunoSEQ multiplex PCR, while the TCRdb copy is restricted to in-frame clones and leaves out a portion. The sample records under 150,000 clones, approximately 85% being singletons. Sequencing was carried out using peripheral blood. The receptors shown here come from a woman aged 55-69 years with COVID-19, enrolled during active disease. The conserved cysteine and the conserved F or W are not part of the CDR3 here. Each record gives: CDR3 protein, V gene, clone size, CDR3 length. Not every row has a clone size; where given, it reads once, few, many or a size class.

CDR3 protein: ATSPGQGNEKLF
V gene: TRBV24-1
clone size: NA
CDR3 length: 12

CDR3 protein: ASSHPGQELSNQPQH
V gene: TRBV6-2/TRBV6-3
clone size: NA
CDR3 length: 15

CDR3 protein: SVDGGEVNEQF
V gene: TRBV29-1
clone size: NA
CDR3 length: 11

CDR3 protein: ASTTGTRNPHNSPLH
V gene: TRBV5-5
clone size: NA
CDR3 length: 15

CDR3 protein: ASSSPGTGVSNEKLF
V gene: TRBV5-6
clone size: NA
CDR3 length: 15

CDR3 protein: ATSKDAGRGTEAF
V gene: TRBV5-1
clone size: NA
CDR3 length: 13

CDR3 protein: ASSLGADTAYEQY
V gene: TRBV28
clone size: NA
CDR3 length: 13

CDR3 protein: AIGGTSGIRQTQY
V gene: TRBV10-3
clone size: NA
CDR3 length: 13

CDR3 protein: ASSLAENTEAF
V gene: TRBV27
clone size: NA
CDR3 length: 11

CDR3 protein: ASSPNRGQNQPQH
V gene: TRBV18
clone size: NA
CDR3 length: 13

CDR3 protein: ASSLETKRDIQY
V gene: TRBV5-1
clone size: NA
CDR3 length: 12

CDR3 protein: ASSSPGGDETQY
V gene: TRBV5-4
clone size: NA
CDR3 length: 12

CDR3 protein: ASSSTNGEAF
V gene: TRBV13
clone size: few
CDR3 length: 10

CDR3 protein: ASSQRGGEAF
V gene: TRBV5-8
clone size: once
CDR3 length: 10

CDR3 protein: ASSRSGLSYEQY
V gene: TRBV25-1
clone size: NA
CDR3 length: 12

CDR3 protein: ASSPQGADNYGYT
V gene: TRBV18
clone size: NA
CDR3 length: 13

CDR3 protein: ASSSGLAGDTGELF
V gene: TRBV5-1
clone size: NA
CDR3 length: 14

CDR3 protein: ASSSIDRGRWEKLF
V gene: TRBV27
clone size: once
CDR3 length: 14

CDR3 protein: ASSFRQGEADTQY
V gene: TRBV7-3
clone size: NA
CDR3 length: 13

CDR3 protein: ASSILSGGDQLSYEQY
V gene: TRBV19
clone size: NA
CDR3 length: 16

CDR3 protein: ASSRKLAGVDEQY
V gene: TRBV4-1
clone size: NA
CDR3 length: 13

CDR3 protein: ASSPGTSGGNEQF
V gene: TRBV27
clone size: NA
CDR3 length: 13

CDR3 protein: ASSLMGAPSTDTQY
V gene: TRBV7-9
clone size: NA
CDR3 length: 14

CDR3 protein: ASSPSLNTEAF
V gene: TRBV7-9
clone size: NA
CDR3 length: 11

CDR3 protein: ASSGHLGNTIY
V gene: TRBV27
clone size: NA
CDR3 length: 11

CDR3 protein: ASSPRGSGGSGEQY
V gene: TRBV7-2
clone size: NA
CDR3 length: 14

CDR3 protein: ASSIGGEETQY
V gene: TRBV19
clone size: NA
CDR3 length: 11

CDR3 protein: ASSPRASGAGELF
V gene: TRBV7-8
clone size: once
CDR3 length: 13

CDR3 protein: SATGQMNTGELF
V gene: TRBV29-1
clone size: NA
CDR3 length: 12

CDR3 protein: AWRGDRNTEAF
V gene: TRBV30
clone size: NA
CDR3 length: 11

CDR3 protein: AISGQGSNQPQH
V gene: TRBV10-3
clone size: NA
CDR3 length: 12

CDR3 protein: ASSPAGLRGVGYEQY
V gene: TRBV6-6
clone size: NA
CDR3 length: 15

CDR3 protein: ASSQERQGKVYGYT
V gene: TRBV4-1
clone size: few
CDR3 length: 14

CDR3 protein: ASSLAMQVYEQY
V gene: TRBV5-1
clone size: NA
CDR3 length: 12

CDR3 protein: ASSRAGGENTEAF
V gene: TRBV18
clone size: NA
CDR3 length: 13

CDR3 protein: SANYNEQF
V gene: TRBV20-1
clone size: NA
CDR3 length: 8

CDR3 protein: ASSLEAGGLLASQY
V gene: TRBV5-1
clone size: NA
CDR3 length: 14

CDR3 protein: ASSMSVSNQPQH
V gene: TRBV19
clone size: once
CDR3 length: 12

CDR3 protein: ASSPLFGRGEHPGELF
V gene: TRBV27
clone size: NA
CDR3 length: 16

CDR3 protein: ASSLQGWRETQY
V gene: TRBV7-9
clone size: NA
CDR3 length: 12

CDR3 protein: ASSLGMGGGETQY
V gene: TRBV11-2
clone size: NA
CDR3 length: 13

CDR3 protein: ASSTGTGNQPQH
V gene: TRBV6-5
clone size: NA
CDR3 length: 12

CDR3 protein: ASRSSQWTGGYEQY
V gene: TRBV7-8
clone size: few
CDR3 length: 14

CDR3 protein: ASSLKQGAVTQY
V gene: TRBV6-5
clone size: NA
CDR3 length: 12

CDR3 protein: ASSLGQGAVDTQY
V gene: TRBV5-1
clone size: NA
CDR3 length: 13

CDR3 protein: ASSQSLAGGPYEQY
V gene: TRBV3-1/TRBV3-2
clone size: once
CDR3 length: 14

CDR3 protein: ASSEGALGGFNYGYT
V gene: TRBV4-1
clone size: NA
CDR3 length: 15

CDR3 protein: ASRPTQGSGQPQH
V gene: TRBV6-5
clone size: NA
CDR3 length: 13

CDR3 protein: ASSPGGDRYEQY
V gene: TRBV18
clone size: few
CDR3 length: 12

CDR3 protein: ASSQDITGRYSNQPQH
V gene: TRBV4-1
clone size: NA
CDR3 length: 16

CDR3 protein: ASSLAGTTDTQY
V gene: TRBV5-1
clone size: NA
CDR3 length: 12

CDR3 protein: ASSRDRNTGELF
V gene: TRBV5-1
clone size: few
CDR3 length: 12

CDR3 protein: ASTPMGLGNYGYT
V gene: TRBV5-4
clone size: NA
CDR3 length: 13

CDR3 protein: ASSQGTSGTTQY
V gene: TRBV4-2
clone size: NA
CDR3 length: 12

CDR3 protein: ASSLQGSHYGYT
V gene: TRBV5-1
clone size: NA
CDR3 length: 12

CDR3 protein: ASSLGGQNTGELF
V gene: TRBV5-1
clone size: NA
CDR3 length: 13

CDR3 protein: ASSYAPTVNYGYT
V gene: TRBV6-5
clone size: NA
CDR3 length: 13

CDR3 protein: ASSRTSGGAKDNEQF
V gene: TRBV5-1
clone size: NA
CDR3 length: 15

CDR3 protein: ASSQTSGRGSYEQY
V gene: TRBV4-2
clone size: NA
CDR3 length: 14

CDR3 protein: ASSLTGQGNNEQF
V gene: TRBV7-2
clone size: NA
CDR3 length: 13